This is a list of T cell receptor beta chains from one sample in a study of cytomegalovirus exposure and HLA in healthy donors. Generated by immunoSEQ multiplex PCR, the TCRdb table keeps only in-frame clones and is missing some. This table holds fewer than 120,000 clones, 76% found once. The sequenced sample was PBMCs. These receptors were obtained from a man in his thirties or forties in good health and CMV-seropositive. Both conserved end residues are part of each CDR3. A D gene is named only where the DNA matches it firmly. Not all rows give a size; the values are once, few, many and, for expanded clones, a class.

clone_size	d_call	v_call	j_call	cdr3_nt	cdr3_aa
-	-	TRBV7-9	TRBJ1-2	TGTGCCAGCAGCCGCGGACAGACGAGCTATGGCTACACCTTC	CASSRGQTSYGYTF
-	TRBD2	TRBV5-8	TRBJ2-7	TGTGCCAGCACCCCTGGGACTAGCGGCTACGAGCAGTACTTC	CASTPGTSGYEQYF
-	-	TRBV5-1	TRBJ1-2	TGCGCCAGCAGCCTCGGACAAACAAGGGACTATGGCTACACCTTC	CASSLGQTRDYGYTF
few	TRBD1	TRBV9	TRBJ2-2	TGTGCCAGCAGCTCTCGGACAGGGAACACCGGGGAGCTGTTTTTT	CASSSRTGNTGELFF
-	TRBD1	TRBV7-9	TRBJ2-1	TGTGCCAGCAGCTTTGAGGACAGGGGGTGGGGTGAGCAGTTCTTC	CASSFEDRGWGEQFF
few	TRBD1	TRBV7-9	TRBJ2-7	TGTGCCAGCAGCCCGTACGGGACAGTTTCCTACGAGCAGTACTTC	CASSPYGTVSYEQYF
once	-	TRBV7-2	TRBJ2-7	TGTGCCAGCAGCTTAGGGACCCCAATACAGGGGAGGCCCTACGAGCAGTACTTC	CASSLGTPIQGRPYEQYF
-	-	TRBV4-1	TRBJ2-7	TGCGCCAGCAGCCAAGATGGCGTGGAGCCCTACGAGCAGTACTTC	CASSQDGVEPYEQYF
-	TRBD1	TRBV5-1	TRBJ2-7	TGCGCCAGCAGCCTCGGGACAGGGGACACCTACGAGCAGTACTTC	CASSLGTGDTYEQYF
once	-	TRBV10-3	TRBJ1-2	TGTGCCATCAGTGAGGGTCTGGCACAGGGCTATGGCTACACCTTC	CAISEGLAQGYGYTF
few	TRBD1	TRBV9	TRBJ2-7	TGTGCCAGCAGCGTGGGACAGGGGGCTGAGGAGCAGTACTTC	CASSVGQGAEEQYF
-	-	TRBV2	TRBJ1-6	TGTGCCAGCAGACTGGACACTGGTTCACCCCTCCACTTT	CASRLDTGSPLHF
-	TRBD2	TRBV27	TRBJ2-1	TGTGCCAGCAGTTTCGGACTAGCGGGGACCAATGAGCAGTTCTTC	CASSFGLAGTNEQFF